This T cell receptor beta chain was recorded in a study of cytomegalovirus exposure and HLA in healthy donors (dated by TCRdb to about 2017). Turning to the overall study: According to an earlier analysis of a few hundred of the donors, about 179 million T cells yielded 100 million or so unique TCR beta sequences and roughly 280 Gb of sequence data. In the later analysis, no new phenotypic data were used to find candidate immune exposures; instead, reliance was placed on TCR beta sequences and their occurrence across donors. Among almost 400 genotyped donors of the cohort, an average of 235,054 unique TCR beta nucleotide sequences were sequenced per donor, roughly 18% of them non-productive. High-throughput TCR immunosequencing, statistical association of individual TCRs with disease status, and machine learning were combined to predict cytomegalovirus infection status. Of the 300 to 450 genotyped donors, approximately 81% were placed in the genetic ancestry cluster associated with self-reported Caucasian donors. Class I and class II HLA loci were covered by the typing at four-digit resolution. Donor age, sex, ethnicity and CMV serostatus were collected together with the repertoire data. In a later analysis, previously published TCR beta repertoires from several hundred donors were re-analyzed and high-resolution HLA genotyping was added so that TCR occurrence patterns could be studied. Several DR-DQ haplotypes were handled as single units for association and clustering because linkage in the cohort was strong. Besides the first cohort of about 730 subjects, a separate validation cohort made up of some 110 different subjects was used. An early release covering about 600 HLA-typed donors comprised approximately 300 gigabases of sequencing data and tens of millions of unique TCR sequences. The study profiled the T cell repertoires of 666 subjects by immunosequencing and related them to cytomegalovirus serostatus. An earlier analysis of some 500 of the donors used high-throughput TCR beta sequencing to judge whether each TCR beta V gene segment behaved as functional or pseudogenic. The number of donors typed differed by locus, with roughly 629-640 for A, B, C, DRB1 and DQB1, roughly 520 for DQA1, 600 to 610 for DPA1, and around 450 for DPB1. Every repertoire in the discovery cohort had been generated on one and the same sequencing platform. In a later genetic analysis, genome-wide SNP genotypes for 398 of the 666 donors were used, and that subset was treated as a discovery cohort. The aim of the study was to test whether cataloging public T cell receptors could identify signatures of past pathogen exposure. What the research found in general, with its limitations: Correlated functional status among segregating V segments might be attributable to linkage disequilibrium, but an unknown experimental factor could not be ruled out. Only TCR beta chains were sequenced in this cohort, and the absence of alpha or paired-chain data limited detectable features. Because HLA typing was unavailable for some donors at each locus, only the typed subset was used in association tests. An association between a missense DCLRE1C variant and V-gene and J-gene trimming of TCR beta chains was found in a later genetic analysis and replicated in an independent cohort. The study gave a list of about 150 TCR beta chains associated with cytomegalovirus. According to a later analysis, most CMV-associated TCR beta chains appeared to be HLA-restricted, and the HLA associations seemed to be driven largely by CMV exposure. A few of the identified cytomegalovirus-associated TCR beta chains were confirmed in vitro to be specific for cytomegalovirus antigens. In an earlier analysis of around 600 of the donors, most TCR beta V segments appeared in productive rearrangements about 87% or about 30% of the time, broadly matching IMGT annotations. In both the original and validation cohorts, the classifier was reported to diagnose cytomegalovirus status with high specificity and sensitivity. A further reported finding was that TCR beta sequences accurately predicted the HLA-A and HLA-B alleles for most subjects in the first cohort. Because counts were too low, some 17 rarely observed V segments, including chromosome 9 orphons, were left out of the earlier analysis of 500 to 650 of the donors. Several of the top co-occurrence clusters appeared to be linked to parvovirus B19, influenza, CMV and Epstein-Barr virus, according to a later analysis. A later analysis associated 15,000 to 20,000 TCR beta sequences with specific HLA alleles at a false discovery rate of 0.05. The authors suggested that the approach could potentially be extended to other disease states and immunological phenotypes. While some public TCRs were present in many individuals, most TCR sequences turned up only very rarely across donors. A group of highly shared sequence variants was considered likely to be a technical artifact of the sequencing pipeline. In a later analysis, TCR association rates were found to vary across HLA loci, with the most associated TCRs seen for DRB1 alleles and the fewest for HLA-C alleles. Compared with equally common non-associated chains, HLA-associated TCR beta chains in a later analysis were more clonally expanded and had lower generation probabilities. Strong co-occurrence of HLA alleles, especially DR and DQ, made assigning TCR associations to individual alleles difficult. The only immune exposure information available for the cohort was CMV serostatus. Compared with the approximately 600-donor mean, donors in an Asian-associated ancestry cluster had fewer N-insertions in productive TCRs, according to a later genetic analysis. Sequencing depth was assumed to be roughly uniform across donors in the presence/absence analyses, though that assumption may not hold.

The cohort comprised some 700 healthy bone marrow donors. At the time of sampling, all cohort members were nominally healthy, though unrecorded immune exposures were likely present. The donor was CMV seronegative and belonged to the group of around 350 seronegative cohort members. Every donor gave a peripheral blood sample, and the peripheral blood mononuclear cells from that sample were used for TCR beta sequencing. The Qiagen DNeasy Blood Extraction Kit was used to extract genomic DNA from the blood cell samples. A note on this clone: No cognate antigen has been identified for it. No much larger clone is present one base from it, and per-base qualities are unavailable.

Receptor amplification or capture employed the immunoSEQ multiplex PCR assay. For the multiplex PCR, a mixture combining 60 forward primers for TCR Vbeta segments and 13 reverse primers for TCR Jbeta segments was used. The CDR3 region of rearranged TCR beta genes was amplified from genomic DNA by a multiplex PCR assay. The Illumina HiSeq System was used to sequence the amplified TCR beta libraries as 87-base-pair reads. On the study's bioinformatics: A later analysis counted 75 million to 100 million unique TCR beta chains across the 650 to 700 repertoires, and 9 million to 14 million of these chains were shared by at least two donors. Raw reads were error-corrected and collapsed into unique sequences by a nearest-neighbor algorithm in which closely related sequences were merged to remove PCR and sequencing errors. Alignment of CDR3 sequences to IMGT reference sequences was used to assign V, D and J gene segments. For a sequence to be retained, a match of at least six nucleotides was required to both a V gene segment and a J gene segment. Rearrangements were called productive when the CDR3 lacked stop codons and stayed in frame with V and J; all others were non-productive. CDR3 was defined according to IMGT convention as the region running from the second conserved V-encoded cysteine to the conserved J-encoded phenylalanine. Sequences without an unambiguous match to a single V gene segment were excluded from the earlier analysis of about 600 of the donors. An earlier analysis of a few hundred of the donors called V segments functional above 56.7% productive rearrangements and segregating when the between-donor standard deviation exceeded 5%. A statistical classification framework was developed to diagnose cytomegalovirus status using the catalog of TCR beta chain sequences. In a later analysis, TCR nucleotide sequences were compared against IMGT/GENE-DB human TR gene sequences so that V and J genes could be assigned. A later analysis assigned CDR3 sequences and most-parsimonious VDJ recombination scenarios with the TCRdist pipeline. A later analysis defined each TCR beta chain by its CDR3 amino acid sequence plus V-gene family, and excluded reads lacking a unique V-gene family. In a later analysis, 500 to 650 highly shared, low-generation-probability nucleotide sequences were removed to address suspected cross-contamination and a sequencing artifact. A later analysis calculated a clonal expansion index for each public chain from normalized within-repertoire ranks of inferred template counts. In a later analysis, generation probabilities were computed with a VDJ recombination model fitted to out-of-frame rearrangements, and the resulting probabilities were checked against IGoR. Hypergeometric tests were used in a later analysis to score TCR-TCR, TCR-HLA and TCR-CMV co-occurrence, with a repertoire-size bias correction applied to the TCR pairs. A later analysis estimated false discovery rates by permuting HLA or CMV assignments 20 times. A later analysis grouped co-occurring TCRs with DBSCAN, adding TCRdist sequence similarity when clustering within HLA-allele-positive subsets. Repertoires with fewer than 30,000 or more than 120,000 public chains were left out of co-occurrence clustering, as were five repertoires with anomalous nucleotide sharing. Here the immuneACCESS table is served through TCRdb, limited to in-frame sequences with V and J called. Missing clones are a known gap in these copies; in checked studies unresolved V genes cover under half, and the rest lacks a known reason. V and J calls and clone size are those listed in that table; D and trimming were worked out from the DNA. For this sample there are 85,000 to 120,000 clones; roughly 80% appear just once. 2.5% to 3% of the sample comes from the top ten.

The TCR comes from a man aged 35 to 55 in good health and CMV-seronegative. Sequenced material: PBMCs.

The nucleotide sequence is TGCGCCAGCAGCTTAGGGCAGGGGGCTATGGGGTCACCCCTCCACTTT. Its protein is CASSLGQGAMGSPLHF. The rearrangement combines TRBV5-1 with TRBJ1-6, and 8 junction bases match TRBD1. The germline V gene yields SGHRS for CDR1 and YFSETQ for CDR2. V loses 2 bases at its end and J loses 10 bases; junction bases beyond the gene matches: 11. The CDR3 sequence holds 16 residues, the cysteine and phenylalanine included. Only CDR3 DNA remains: 48 bases, in frame from the first base.